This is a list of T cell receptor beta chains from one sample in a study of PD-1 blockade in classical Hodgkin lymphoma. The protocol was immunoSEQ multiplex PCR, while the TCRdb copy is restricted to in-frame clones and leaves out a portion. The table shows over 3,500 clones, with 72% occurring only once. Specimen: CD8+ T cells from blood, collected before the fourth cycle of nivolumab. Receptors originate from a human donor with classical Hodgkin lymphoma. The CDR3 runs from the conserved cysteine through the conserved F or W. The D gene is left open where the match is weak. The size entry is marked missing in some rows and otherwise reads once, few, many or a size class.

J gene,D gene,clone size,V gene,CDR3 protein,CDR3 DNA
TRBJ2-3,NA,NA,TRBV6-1,CASSDWKNTQYF,TGTGCCAGCAGTGATTGGAAAAATACGCAGTATTTT
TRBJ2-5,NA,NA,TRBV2,CASSVREWWETQYF,TGTGCCAGCAGTGTAAGGGAATGGTGGGAGACCCAGTACTTC
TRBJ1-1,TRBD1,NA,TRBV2,CASSPGTGGLNTEAFF,TGTGCCAGCAGCCCCGGGACAGGGGGGTTAAACACTGAAGCTTTCTTT
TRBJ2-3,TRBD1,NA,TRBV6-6,CASGDRVSTDTQYF,TGTGCCAGCGGGGACAGGGTTAGCACAGATACGCAGTATTTT
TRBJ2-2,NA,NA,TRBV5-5,CASSPDILRRGPTNTGELFF,TGTGCCAGCAGCCCGGACATCCTCAGGCGGGGGCCTACGAACACCGGGGAGCTGTTTTTT
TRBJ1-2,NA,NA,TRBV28,CASAPLSPGSRDYGYTF,TGTGCCAGCGCTCCTTTGAGTCCGGGCTCGCGGGACTATGGCTACACCTTC
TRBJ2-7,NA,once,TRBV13,CASSLGGREQYF,TGTGCCAGCAGCTTAGGAGGCCGCGAGCAGTACTTC
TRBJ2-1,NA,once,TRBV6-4,CASSVTGYSEQFF,TGTGCCAGCAGTGTCACAGGGTATAGTGAGCAGTTCTTC
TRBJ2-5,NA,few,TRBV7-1,CASSPRGSQETQYF,TGTGCCAGCAGCCCTAGGGGGTCGCAAGAGACCCAGTACTTC
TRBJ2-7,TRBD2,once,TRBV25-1,CASSARLAGGPEQYF,TGTGCCAGCAGTGCCCGACTAGCGGGAGGGCCCGAGCAGTACTTC
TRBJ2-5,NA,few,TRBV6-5,CASSWAAGQTETQYF,TGTGCCAGCAGTTGGGCGGCGGGACAGACAGAGACCCAGTACTTC
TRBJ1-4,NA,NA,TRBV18,CASTGGLSNEKLFF,TGTGCCAGCACCGGAGGTTTGTCTAATGAAAAACTGTTTTTT
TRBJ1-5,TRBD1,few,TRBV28,CASSLGQGDQPQHF,TGTGCCAGCAGCCTGGGACAGGGTGATCAGCCCCAGCATTTT
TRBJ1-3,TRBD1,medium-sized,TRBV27,CASRVQGAGNTIYF,TGTGCCAGCAGGGTACAGGGGGCTGGAAACACCATATATTTT
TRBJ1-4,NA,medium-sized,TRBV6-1,CASSEGRDVRKLFF,TGTGCCAGCAGTGAGGGCAGGGATGTTCGGAAACTGTTTTTT
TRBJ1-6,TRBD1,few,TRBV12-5,CASGIGTENSPLHF,TGTGCTAGTGGAATCGGGACAGAGAATTCACCCCTCCACTTT
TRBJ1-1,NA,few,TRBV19,CASGWTANTEAFF,TGTGCCAGTGGCTGGACAGCGAACACTGAAGCTTTCTTT
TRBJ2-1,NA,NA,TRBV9,CASSGGQSNEQFF,TGTGCCAGCAGCGGCGGACAAAGCAATGAGCAGTTCTTC